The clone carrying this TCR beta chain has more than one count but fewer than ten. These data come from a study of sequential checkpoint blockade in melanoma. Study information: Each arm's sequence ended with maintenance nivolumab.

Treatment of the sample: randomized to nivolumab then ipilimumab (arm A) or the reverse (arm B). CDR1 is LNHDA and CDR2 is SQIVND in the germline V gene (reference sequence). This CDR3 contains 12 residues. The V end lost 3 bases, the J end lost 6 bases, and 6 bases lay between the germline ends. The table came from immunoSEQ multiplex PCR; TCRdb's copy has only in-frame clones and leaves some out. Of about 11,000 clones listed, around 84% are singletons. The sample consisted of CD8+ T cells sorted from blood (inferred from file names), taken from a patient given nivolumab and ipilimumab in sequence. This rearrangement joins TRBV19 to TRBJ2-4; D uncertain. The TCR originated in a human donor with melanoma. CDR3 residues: CASSIGRNIQYF. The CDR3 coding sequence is TGTGCCAGTAGTATTGGCAGAAACATTCAGTACTTC. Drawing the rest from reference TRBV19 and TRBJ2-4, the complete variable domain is DGGITQSPKYLFRKEGQNVTLSCEQNLNHDAMYWYRQDPGQGLRLIYYSQIVNDFQKGDIAEGYSVSREKKESFPLTVTSAQKNPTAFYLCASSIGRNIQYFGAGTRLSVL.